This T cell receptor beta chain comes out of a study of control samples from healthy donors and cancer patients. The CDR3 is 18 amino acids. V gave up 4 bases and J gave up 0 bases, with 16 bases separating them. Looked up from germline, CDR1 is LGHDT and CDR2 is YNNKEL (reference sequence). The assay was immunoSEQ multiplex PCR, and TCRdb's table has in-frame clones only and misses some. The listing contains some 180,000 clones. This TCR came from a woman younger than 45 in good health. The chain links TRBV3-1 (or the pseudogene TRBV3-2) to TRBJ2-6; D is possibly TRBD1 (8 bases). The sample taken for sequencing was blood. The CDR3 sequence: CASSPKQGEGSGANVLTF. The DNA for the CDR3 is TGTGCCAGCAGCCCAAAACAGGGGGAGGGCTCTGGGGCCAACGTCCTGACTTTC.